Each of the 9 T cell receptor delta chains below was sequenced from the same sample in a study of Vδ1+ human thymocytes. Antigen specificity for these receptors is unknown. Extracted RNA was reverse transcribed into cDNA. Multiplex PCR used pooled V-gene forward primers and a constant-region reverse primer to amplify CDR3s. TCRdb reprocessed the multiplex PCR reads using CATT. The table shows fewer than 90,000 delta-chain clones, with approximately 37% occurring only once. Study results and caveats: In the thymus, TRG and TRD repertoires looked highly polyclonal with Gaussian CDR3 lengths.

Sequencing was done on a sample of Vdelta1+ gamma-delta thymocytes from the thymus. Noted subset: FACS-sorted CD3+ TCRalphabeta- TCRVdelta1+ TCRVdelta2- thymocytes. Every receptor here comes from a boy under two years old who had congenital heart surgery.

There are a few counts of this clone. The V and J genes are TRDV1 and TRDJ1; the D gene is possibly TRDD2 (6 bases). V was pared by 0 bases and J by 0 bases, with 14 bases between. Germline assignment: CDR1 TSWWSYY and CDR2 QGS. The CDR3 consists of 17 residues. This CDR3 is CALGELGSLPYTDKLIF. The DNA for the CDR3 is TGTGCTCTTGGGGAACTAGGCTCCCTTCCCTACACCGATAAACTCATCTTT.

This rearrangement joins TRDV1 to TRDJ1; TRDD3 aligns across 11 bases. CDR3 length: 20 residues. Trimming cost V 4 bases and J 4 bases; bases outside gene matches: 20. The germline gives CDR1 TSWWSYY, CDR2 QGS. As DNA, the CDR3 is TGTGCTCTTGGGGTCCTCTTCCCTATTGGGGGATACGCCCCCGGCGATAAACTCATCTTT. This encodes CALGVLFPIGGYAPGDKLIF.

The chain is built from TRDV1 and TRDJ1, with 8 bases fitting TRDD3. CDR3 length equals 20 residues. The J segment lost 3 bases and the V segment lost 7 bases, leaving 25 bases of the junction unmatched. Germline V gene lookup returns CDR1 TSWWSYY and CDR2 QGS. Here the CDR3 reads CALDYGVRGDIPSISDKLIF. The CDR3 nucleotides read TGTGCTCTTGATTATGGGGTTCGGGGGGATATCCCCTCCATCTCCGATAAACTCATCTTT.

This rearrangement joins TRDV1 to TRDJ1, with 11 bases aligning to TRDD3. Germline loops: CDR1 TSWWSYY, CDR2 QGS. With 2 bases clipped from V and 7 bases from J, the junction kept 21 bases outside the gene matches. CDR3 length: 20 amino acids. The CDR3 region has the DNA TGTGCTCTTGGGGAAGTTCAGGGGGACTGGGGGATATTGGACCTTATTAAACTCATCTTT. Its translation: CALGEVQGDWGILDLIKLIF.

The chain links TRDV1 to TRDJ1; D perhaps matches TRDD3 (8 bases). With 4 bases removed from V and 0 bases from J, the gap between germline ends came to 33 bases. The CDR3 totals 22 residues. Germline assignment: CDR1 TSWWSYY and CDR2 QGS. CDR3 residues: CALGGLSLPRGISTPYTDKLIF. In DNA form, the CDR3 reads TGTGCTCTTGGGGGGTTAAGCCTTCCTCGGGGGATATCTACCCCGTACACCGATAAACTCATCTTT.

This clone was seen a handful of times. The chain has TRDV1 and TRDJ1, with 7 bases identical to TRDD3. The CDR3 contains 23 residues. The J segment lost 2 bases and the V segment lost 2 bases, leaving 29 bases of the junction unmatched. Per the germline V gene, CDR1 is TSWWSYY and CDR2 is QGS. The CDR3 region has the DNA TGTGCTCTTGGGGAATTAATTCTACCCTCCAGAACTCGTACTGGGGAGTTAACCGATAAACTCATCTTT. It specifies CALGELILPSRTRTGELTDKLIF.

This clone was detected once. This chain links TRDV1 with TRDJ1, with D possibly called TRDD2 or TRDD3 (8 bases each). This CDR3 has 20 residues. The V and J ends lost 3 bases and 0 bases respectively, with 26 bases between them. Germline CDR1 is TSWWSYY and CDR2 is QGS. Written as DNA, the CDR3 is TGTGCTCTTGGGGACTTCTTCCTACCAGCAACTGGGGGGTACACCGATAAACTCATCTTT. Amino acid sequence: CALGDFFLPATGGYTDKLIF.

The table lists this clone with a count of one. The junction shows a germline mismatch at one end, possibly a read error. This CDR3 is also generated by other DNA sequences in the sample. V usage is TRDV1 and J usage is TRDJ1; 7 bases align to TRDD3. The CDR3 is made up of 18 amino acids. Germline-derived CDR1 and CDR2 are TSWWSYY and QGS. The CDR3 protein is CALGGLYWGSEYTDKLIF. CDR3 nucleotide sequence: TGTGCTCTTGGGGGGCTGTACTGGGGCTCCGAGTACACTGATAAACTCATCTTT.

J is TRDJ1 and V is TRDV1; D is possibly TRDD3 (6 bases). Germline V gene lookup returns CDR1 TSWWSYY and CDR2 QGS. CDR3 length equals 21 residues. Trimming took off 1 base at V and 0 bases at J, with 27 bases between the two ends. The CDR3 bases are TGTGCTCTTGGGGAACGGCTTCCCTTATTAGGGTACTGGGTGTACACCGATAAACTCATCTTT. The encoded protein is CALGERLPLLGYWVYTDKLIF.